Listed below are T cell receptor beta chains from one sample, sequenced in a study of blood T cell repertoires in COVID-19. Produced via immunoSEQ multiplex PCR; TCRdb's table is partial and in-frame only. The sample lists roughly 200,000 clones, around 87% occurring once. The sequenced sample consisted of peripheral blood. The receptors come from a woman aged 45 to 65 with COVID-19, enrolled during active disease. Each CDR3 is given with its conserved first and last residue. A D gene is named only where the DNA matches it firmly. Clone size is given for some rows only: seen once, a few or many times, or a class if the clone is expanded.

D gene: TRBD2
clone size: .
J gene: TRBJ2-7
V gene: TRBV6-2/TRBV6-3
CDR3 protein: CASSSGPSGGTFREQYF
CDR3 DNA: TGTGCCAGCAGTTCCGGTCCGAGCGGGGGGACCTTTCGCGAGCAGTACTTC

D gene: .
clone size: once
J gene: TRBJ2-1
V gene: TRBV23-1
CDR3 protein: CASSQLGQYNEQFF
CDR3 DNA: TGCGCCAGCAGTCAACTCGGACAGTACAATGAGCAGTTCTTC

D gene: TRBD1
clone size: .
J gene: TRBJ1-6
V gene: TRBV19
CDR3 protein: CASSTDRVNSPLHF
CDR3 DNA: TGTGCCAGTAGTACCGACAGGGTCAATTCACCCCTCCACTTT

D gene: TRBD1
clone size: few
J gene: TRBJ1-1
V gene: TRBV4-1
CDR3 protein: CASSQDPGQGMRAFF
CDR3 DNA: TGCGCCAGCAGCCAAGACCCGGGACAGGGGATGCGAGCTTTCTTT

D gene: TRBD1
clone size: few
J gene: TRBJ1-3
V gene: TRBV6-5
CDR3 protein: CASTTGIFSGNTIYF
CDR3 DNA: TGTGCCAGCACGACAGGGATCTTCTCTGGAAACACCATATATTTT

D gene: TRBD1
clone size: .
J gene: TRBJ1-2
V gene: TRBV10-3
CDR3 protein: CAISEEGGGGGYTF
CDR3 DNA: TGTGCCATCAGTGAGGAAGGGGGCGGTGGTGGCTACACCTTC

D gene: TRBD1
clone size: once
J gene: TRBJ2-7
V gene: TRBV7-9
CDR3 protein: CASRPTGFDYEQYF
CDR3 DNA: TGTGCCAGCAGACCGACAGGGTTCGACTACGAGCAGTACTTC

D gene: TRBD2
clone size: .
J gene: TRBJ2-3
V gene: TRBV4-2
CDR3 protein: CASSPGGAGADTQYF
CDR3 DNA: TGTGCCAGCAGCCCCGGGGGGGCCGGAGCAGATACGCAGTATTTT

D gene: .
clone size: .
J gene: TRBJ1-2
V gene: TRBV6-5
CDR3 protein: CASSYGQIGGYTF
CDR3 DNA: TGTGCCAGCAGTTACGGTCAGATTGGCGGCTACACCTTC

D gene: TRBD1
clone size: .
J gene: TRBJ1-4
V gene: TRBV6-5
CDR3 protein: CASGDRGGTNEKLFF
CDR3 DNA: TGTGCCAGCGGAGACAGGGGAGGGACTAATGAAAAACTGTTTTTT

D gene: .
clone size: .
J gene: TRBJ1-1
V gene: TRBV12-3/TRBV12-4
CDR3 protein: CASTQARGTEAFF
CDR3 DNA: TGTGCCAGCACCCAGGCGCGGGGCACTGAAGCTTTCTTT

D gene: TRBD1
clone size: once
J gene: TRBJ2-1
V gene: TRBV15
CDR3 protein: CATSRRGLTYNEQFF
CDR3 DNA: TGTGCCACCAGCAGGAGGGGGCTGACTTACAATGAGCAGTTCTTC

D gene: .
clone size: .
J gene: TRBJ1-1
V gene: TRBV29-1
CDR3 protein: CSCDGGDTEAFF
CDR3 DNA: TGCAGCTGCGACGGGGGGGACACTGAAGCTTTCTTT

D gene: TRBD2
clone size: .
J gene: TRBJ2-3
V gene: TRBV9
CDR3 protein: CASSVGNGGATDTQYF
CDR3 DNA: TGTGCCAGCAGCGTAGGCAACGGGGGGGCAACAGATACGCAGTATTTT

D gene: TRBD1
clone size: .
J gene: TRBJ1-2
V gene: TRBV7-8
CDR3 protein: CASSPGQGPFYGYTF
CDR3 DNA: TGTGCCAGCAGCCCCGGACAGGGCCCCTTCTATGGCTACACCTTC

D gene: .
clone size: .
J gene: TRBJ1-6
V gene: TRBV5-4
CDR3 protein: CASRFWGQSPLHF
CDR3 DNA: TGTGCCAGCAGATTCTGGGGGCAATCACCCCTCCACTTT

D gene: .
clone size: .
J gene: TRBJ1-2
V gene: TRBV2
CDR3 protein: CASSAAGGNYGYTF
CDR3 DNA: TGTGCCAGCAGTGCGGCCGGGGGGAACTATGGCTACACCTTC

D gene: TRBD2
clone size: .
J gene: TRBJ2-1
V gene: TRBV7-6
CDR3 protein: CASSPGGGGGNEQFF
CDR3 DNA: TGTGCCAGCAGCCCCGGCGGGGGTGGGGGCAATGAGCAGTTCTTC

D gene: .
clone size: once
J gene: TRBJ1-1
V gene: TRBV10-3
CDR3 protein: CAIRNLAEAEAFF
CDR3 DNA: TGTGCCATACGAAACTTAGCAGAGGCTGAAGCTTTCTTT

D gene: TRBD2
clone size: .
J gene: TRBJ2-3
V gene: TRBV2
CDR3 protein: CASKGSGSTDTQYF
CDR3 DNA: TGTGCCAGCAAGGGTAGCGGGAGCACAGATACGCAGTATTTT

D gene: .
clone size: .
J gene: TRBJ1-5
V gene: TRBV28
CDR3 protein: CASSPNSGIFSNQPQHF
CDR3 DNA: TGTGCCAGCAGCCCTAATTCGGGAATTTTTAGCAATCAGCCCCAGCATTTT

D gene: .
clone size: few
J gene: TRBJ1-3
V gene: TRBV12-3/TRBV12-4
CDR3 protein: CASLWGGRNTIYF
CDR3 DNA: TGTGCCAGCCTTTGGGGGGGGAGAAACACCATATATTTT

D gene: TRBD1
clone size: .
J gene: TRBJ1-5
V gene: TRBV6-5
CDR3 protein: CASSQRTGNDQPQHF
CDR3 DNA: TGTGCCAGCAGCCAACGGACAGGAAACGATCAGCCCCAGCATTTT

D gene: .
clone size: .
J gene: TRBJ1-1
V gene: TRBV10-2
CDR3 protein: CASSERGPGAFF
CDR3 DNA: TGCGCCAGCAGTGAACGGGGTCCGGGAGCTTTCTTT

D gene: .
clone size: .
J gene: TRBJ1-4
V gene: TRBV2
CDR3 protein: CASSEYSGGHEKLFF
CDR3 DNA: TGTGCCAGCAGTGAATATTCCGGGGGGCATGAAAAACTGTTTTTT

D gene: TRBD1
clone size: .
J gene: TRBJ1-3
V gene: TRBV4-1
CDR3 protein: CASRQGTGSGNTIYF
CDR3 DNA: TGCGCCAGCAGGCAGGGGACAGGCTCTGGAAACACCATATATTTT

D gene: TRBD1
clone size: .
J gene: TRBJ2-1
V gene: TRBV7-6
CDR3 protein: CASSYRDRGQDEQFF
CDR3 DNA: TGTGCCAGCAGTTACCGGGACAGGGGGCAAGATGAGCAGTTCTTC

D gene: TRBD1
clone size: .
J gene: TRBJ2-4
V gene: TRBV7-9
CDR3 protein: CASSRTGDIQYF
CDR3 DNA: TGTGCCAGCAGCCGGACAGGGGACATTCAGTACTTC

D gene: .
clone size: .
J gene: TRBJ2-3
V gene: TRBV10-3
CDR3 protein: CAISETGDPTDTQYF
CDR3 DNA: TGTGCCATCAGTGAGACGGGGGACCCCACAGATACGCAGTATTTT

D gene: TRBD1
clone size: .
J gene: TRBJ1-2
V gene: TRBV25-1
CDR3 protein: CASTPGTGSGYTF
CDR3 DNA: TGTGCCAGCACTCCCGGGACAGGGAGTGGCTACACCTTC

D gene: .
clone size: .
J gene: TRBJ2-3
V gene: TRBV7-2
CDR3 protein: CASSQARGTQYF
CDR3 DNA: TGTGCCAGCAGCCAAGCACGGGGGACGCAGTATTTT

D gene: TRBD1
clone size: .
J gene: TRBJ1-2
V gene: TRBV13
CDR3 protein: CASSSHQGADYGYTF
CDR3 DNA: TGTGCCAGCAGCTCTCACCAGGGGGCGGACTATGGCTACACCTTC

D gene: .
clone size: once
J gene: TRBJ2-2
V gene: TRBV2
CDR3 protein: CASSKLNTGELFF
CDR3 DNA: TGTGCCAGCAGTAAACTGAACACCGGGGAGCTGTTTTTT

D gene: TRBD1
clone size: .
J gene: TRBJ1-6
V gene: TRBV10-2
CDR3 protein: CASSYGTGKMSYNSPLHF
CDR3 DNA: TGCGCCAGCAGCTATGGGACAGGGAAGATGTCCTATAATTCACCCCTCCACTTT

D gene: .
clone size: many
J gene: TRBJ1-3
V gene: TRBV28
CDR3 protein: CASSLDSDSGNTIYF
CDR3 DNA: TGTGCCAGCAGCCTTGACAGTGACTCTGGAAACACCATATATTTT

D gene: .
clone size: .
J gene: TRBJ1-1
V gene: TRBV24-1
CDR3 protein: CATSDHRGDTEAFF
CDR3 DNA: TGTGCCACCAGTGACCACCGGGGGGACACTGAAGCTTTCTTT

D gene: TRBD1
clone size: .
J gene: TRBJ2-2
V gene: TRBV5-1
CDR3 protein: CASSLKPGQGYTGELFF
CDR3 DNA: TGCGCCAGCAGCTTAAAGCCAGGACAGGGTTACACCGGGGAGCTGTTTTTT

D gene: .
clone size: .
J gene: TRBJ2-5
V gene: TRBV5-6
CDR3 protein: CASSLGQLRGETQYF
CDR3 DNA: TGTGCCAGCAGCTTGGGGCAGTTGCGGGGAGAGACCCAGTACTTC

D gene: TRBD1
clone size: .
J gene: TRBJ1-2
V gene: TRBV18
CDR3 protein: CASSLERTGTPRGYTF
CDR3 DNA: TGTGCCAGCTCATTAGAAAGGACAGGGACCCCTCGGGGCTACACCTTC

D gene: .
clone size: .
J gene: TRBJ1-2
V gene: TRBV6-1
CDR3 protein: CASSEIPGAYGYTF
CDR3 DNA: TGTGCCAGCAGTGAAATCCCTGGGGCCTATGGCTACACCTTC

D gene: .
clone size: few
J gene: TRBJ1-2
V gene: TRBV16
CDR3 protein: CASSQSSRTLFNYGYTF
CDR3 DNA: TGTGCCAGCAGCCAATCGAGTAGGACACTTTTTAACTATGGCTACACCTTC

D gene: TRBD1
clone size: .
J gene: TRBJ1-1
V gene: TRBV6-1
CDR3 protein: CASSDEQGFGNTEAFF
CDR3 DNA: TGTGCCAGCAGTGATGAACAGGGGTTCGGGAACACTGAAGCTTTCTTT

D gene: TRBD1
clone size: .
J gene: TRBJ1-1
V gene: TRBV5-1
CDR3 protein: CASSTQYRGTNTEAFF
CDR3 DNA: TGCGCCAGCAGCACCCAGTACAGGGGCACGAACACTGAAGCTTTCTTT

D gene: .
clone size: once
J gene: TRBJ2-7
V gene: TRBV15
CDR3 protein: CATSRRLDSYEQYF
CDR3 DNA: TGTGCCACCAGCAGACGACTAGACTCCTACGAGCAGTACTTC

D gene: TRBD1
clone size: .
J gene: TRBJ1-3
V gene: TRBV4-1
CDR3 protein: CASSAGQGGSGNTIYF
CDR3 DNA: TGCGCCAGCAGCGCCGGACAGGGAGGCTCTGGAAACACCATATATTTT

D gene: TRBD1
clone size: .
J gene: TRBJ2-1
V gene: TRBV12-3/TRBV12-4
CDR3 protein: CASSQGAYEQFF
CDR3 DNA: TGTGCCAGCAGCCAGGGGGCGTATGAGCAGTTCTTC

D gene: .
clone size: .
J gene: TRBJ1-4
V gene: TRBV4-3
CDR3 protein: CASSDLVSGGFGEHEKLFF
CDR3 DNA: TGCGCCAGCAGCGATTTAGTTTCGGGAGGCTTCGGGGAACATGAAAAACTGTTTTTT

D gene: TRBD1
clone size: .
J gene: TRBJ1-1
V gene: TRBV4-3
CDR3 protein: CASSQGTDRGLNTEAFF
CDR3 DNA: TGCGCCAGCAGCCAAGGAACAGACAGGGGACTGAACACTGAAGCTTTCTTT

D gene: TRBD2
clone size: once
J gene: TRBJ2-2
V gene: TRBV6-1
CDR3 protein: CASSLIAGATGELFF
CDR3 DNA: TGTGCCAGCAGTCTAATAGCGGGGGCAACCGGGGAGCTGTTTTTT

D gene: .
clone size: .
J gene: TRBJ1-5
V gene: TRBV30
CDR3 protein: CAWSSGGGSNQPQHF
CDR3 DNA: TGTGCCTGGAGTAGCGGGGGCGGAAGCAATCAGCCCCAGCATTTT